Shown below are 14 T cell receptor beta chains from a single sample sequenced in a study of Ad26.COV2.S vaccination and SARS-CoV-2 variants. Treatment indicated: about 20 received Ad26.COV2.S at low or high dose, single or two shots; about 5 received placebo; per-sample allocation not given. After the first vaccine or placebo injection, samples were drawn on day 63. Assay: immunoSEQ multiplex PCR; the TCRdb copy retains only in-frame clones and omits some. Found here are approximately 410,000 clones, 70% to 90% of them singletons; the top ten hold approximately 4%. Here the sequenced sample was peripheral blood, taken in a trial of Ad26.COV2.S vaccine versus placebo. These receptors all come from a person aged 18-60 years who received the Ad26.COV2.S COVID-19 vaccine or a placebo.

V gene TRBV24-1 combines with J gene TRBJ2-7, with 8 bases fitting TRBD1. Germline V CDR1 and CDR2: KGHDR, SFDVKD. CDR3 length equals 13 residues. V shed 7 bases and J 7 bases; nucleotides not matched to a gene: 8. CDR3 in amino acids: CATRGTGSSEQYF. The CDR3 DNA reads TGTGCCACCAGGGGGACAGGATCGAGTGAGCAGTACTTC.

V gene TRBV5-1 combines with J gene TRBJ2-7; D is perhaps TRBD1 (6 bases). CDR3 length equals 15 residues. Per the germline V gene, CDR1 is SGHRS and CDR2 is YFSETQ. V lost 0 bases and J lost 3, with 13 bases in between. In DNA, the CDR3 is TGCGCCAGCAGCTTGGGAACAGGGATTCTCTACGAGCAGTACTTC. Residues: CASSLGTGILYEQYF.

This clone was observed a handful of times. V gene TRBV9 combines with J gene TRBJ1-1, with a tentative D call TRBD1 (5 bases). The CDR3 length is 15 residues. Germline CDR1 reads SGDLS; CDR2 reads YYNGEE. V gave up 4 bases and J gave up 8 bases, with 21 bases separating them. The CDR3: CASSPQTVPSSEAFF. For the CDR3, the DNA is TGTGCCAGCAGCCCCCAGACAGTACCCTCTAGCGAAGCTTTCTTT.

This sequence joins TRBV7-3 and TRBJ2-1; D gene ambiguous. The V end lost 1 base, the J end lost 0 bases, and 10 bases lay between the germline ends. CDR1 is SGHTA, CDR2 FQGTGA, per germline. The CDR3 sequence is 16 residues long. CDR3 region: CASSLKAVSSYNEQFF. The CDR3 bases are TGTGCCAGCAGCTTAAAGGCCGTAAGCTCCTACAATGAGCAGTTCTTC.

V gene TRBV3-1 (or the pseudogene TRBV3-2) combines with J gene TRBJ2-2; D remains unclear. The CDR3 extends over 16 amino acids. Looked up from germline, CDR1 is LGHDT and CDR2 is YNNKEL (reference sequence). V gave up 0 bases and J gave up 1 base, with 9 bases separating them. The CDR3 here is CASSQESQVNTGELFF. CDR3 DNA: TGTGCCAGCAGCCAAGAAAGCCAGGTGAACACCGGGGAGCTGTTTTTT.

The CDR3 here is CASSRGRGAYEQYF. CDR3 DNA: TGTGCCAGCAGTCGTGGCAGGGGGGCCTACGAGCAGTACTTC. The V and J genes are TRBV6-5 and TRBJ2-7, with a possible D match to TRBD1 (7 bases). Per germline, CDR1 MNHEY and CDR2 SVGAGI. The V gene lost 5 bases and the J gene lost 2 bases, with 13 bases spanning the gap. This CDR3 has 14 amino acids.

V is TRBV30 and J is TRBJ2-7, with 10 bases that match TRBD1. CDR3 length equals 14 residues. Germline V gene lookup returns CDR1 GTSNPN and CDR2 SVGIG (reference sequence). V was pared by 2 bases and J by 7 bases, with 8 bases of the junction left unmatched. The CDR3 nucleotides are TGTGCCTGGAGTAAACGACAGGGGGCGAGTGAGCAGTACTTC. Translated: CAWSKRQGASEQYF.

This sequence joins TRBV18 and TRBJ1-6; D gene unclear. Germline loops: CDR1 KGHSH, CDR2 LQKENI. Trimming removed 3 bases from V and 9 bases from J, with 12 bases in between. CDR3 length: 14 residues. The CDR3 region has the DNA TGTGCCAGCTCACCCTTGGGGAAGGCTTCACCCCTCCACTTT. Protein: CASSPLGKASPLHF. Together with reference TRBV18 and TRBJ1-6, the CDR3 gives the full variable domain: NAGVMQNPRHLVRRRGQEARLRCSPMKGHSHVYWYRQLPEEGLKFMVYLQKENIIDESGMPKERFSAEFPKEGPSILRIQQVVRGDSAAYFCASSPLGKASPLHFGNGTRLTVT.

DNA for the CDR3: TGTGCCAGTAGTACCTTCTACGACAGGGAGGATAAGCCCCAGCATTTT. This encodes CASSTFYDREDKPQHF. The chain joins TRBV19 to TRBJ1-5; 7 bases are shared with TRBD1. The germline gives CDR1 LNHDA, CDR2 SQIVND (reference sequence). CDR3 length equals 16 residues. V lost 4 bases to trimming and J lost 8 bases; unmatched junction nucleotides: 14. The full variable domain, with the rest looked up from reference TRBV19 and TRBJ1-5, is DGGITQSPKYLFRKEGQNVTLSCEQNLNHDAMYWYRQDPGQGLRLIYYSQIVNDFQKGDIAEGYSVSREKKESFPLTVTSAQKNPTAFYLCASSTFYDREDKPQHFGDGTRLSIL.

The rearrangement links TRBV4-1 to TRBJ1-1; D may be TRBD1 (6 bases). V was cut by 4 bases and J by 9 bases, with 9 bases left in between. The CDR3 consists of 11 residues. Germline values: CDR1 MGHRA, CDR2 YSYEKL. The CDR3 DNA follows: TGCGCCAGCAGCCGGGACACCAAAGCTTTCTTT. Its translation is CASSRDTKAFF.

The chain combines TRBV6-2 or TRBV6-3 with TRBJ2-3; 9 positions match TRBD2. The CDR3 is 17 amino acids. Germline CDR1 MNHEY, CDR2 SVGEGT. The junction had 13 bases not matched to a gene; V was cut back by 4 bases and J by 5 bases. The CDR3 protein is CASSFSSGGQIRDTQYF. In DNA form, the CDR3 reads TGTGCCAGCAGTTTTTCGAGCGGGGGGCAGATTAGAGATACGCAGTATTTT.

This clone was picked up one time. The CDR3 sequence: CASSLMSRGYDTQYF. The DNA for the CDR3 is TGTGCCAGCAGTTTGATGAGCAGGGGGTATGATACGCAGTATTTT. This chain links TRBV28 with TRBJ2-3; 7 positions agree with TRBD1. The CDR3 is made up of 15 amino acids. The junction had 9 bases not matched to a gene; V was cut back by 3 bases and J by 6 bases. Germline V gene data show CDR1 as MDHEN and CDR2 as SYDVKM.

This chain joins TRBV5-1 and TRBJ2-3; possibly TRBD1 or TRBD2 for D (5 bases each). Germline-derived CDR1 and CDR2 are SGHRS and YFSETQ. This CDR3 contains 15 residues. V was pared by 4 bases and J by 6 bases, with 18 bases between. The CDR3 protein is CASSQPGSDGDTQYF. CDR3 coding DNA: TGCGCCAGCAGCCAGCCAGGGAGCGATGGGGATACGCAGTATTTT.

The chain joins TRBV29-1 to TRBJ2-7; the match to TRBD1 covers 8 bases. Germline CDR1 is SQVTM and CDR2 is ANQGSEA. V lost 5 bases and J lost 2; bases outside the gene matches: 5. The CDR3 is 13 residues long. The CDR3 sequence: CSVSAGGPYEQYF. For the CDR3, the DNA is TGCAGCGTTTCTGCAGGGGGCCCCTACGAGCAGTACTTC.